Following are 27 T cell receptor beta chains from one sample sequenced in a study of T cell changes during pregnancy in multiple sclerosis. Libraries were prepared by immunoSEQ multiplex PCR; TCRdb keeps only in-frame clonotypes and omits some of them. The sample carries tens of thousands of clones, around 93% recorded once. The material was peripheral blood, obtained after pregnancy. Receptors were obtained from a female donor in good health, enrolled as a control in a pregnancy study.

This chain connects TRBV18 to TRBJ2-1; 9 bases are a match to TRBD2. The length of the CDR3 is 14 residues. Losses at the gene ends were 3 bases for V and 10 bases for J; bases not matched to a gene: 7. Looked up from germline, CDR1 is KGHSH and CDR2 is LQKENI. The CDR3 loop reads CASSPGLAQGEQFF. The CDR3 region has the DNA TGTGCCAGCTCACCTGGACTAGCGCAGGGCGAGCAGTTCTTC.

The chain uses TRBV5-5 and TRBJ2-2; 7 bases are a match to TRBD1. J lost 0 bases, V lost 4 bases, and 12 bases had no gene match. The CDR3 has 18 residues. CDR1 and CDR2 (germline): SGHKS, YYEKEE (reference sequence). The CDR3 region has the DNA TGTGCCAGCAGCGTGCGAGGGGGCCCAGCCGCGAACACCGGGGAGCTGTTTTTT. Its protein product is CASSVRGGPAANTGELFF.

This chain connects TRBV4-1 to TRBJ2-3; 9 bases are a match to TRBD2. With 4 bases clipped from V and 2 bases from J, the junction kept 7 bases outside the gene matches. This CDR3 contains 16 residues. Germline V lookup: CDR1 MGHRA, CDR2 YSYEKL. The CDR3 protein is CASSLGLAAFTDTQYF. The CDR3 nucleotides read TGCGCCAGCAGCCTGGGACTAGCTGCCTTCACAGATACGCAGTATTTT.

This clone was counted a few times. V gene TRBV7-2 combines with J gene TRBJ1-5, with D possibly TRBD1 on 6 matching bases. This CDR3 spans 15 amino acids. The germline CDR1 and CDR2 sequences are SGHTA and FQGNSA. V was trimmed by 1 base and J by 4 bases, leaving 11 bases between them. The CDR3: CASSLVIGQNQPQHF. The CDR3 DNA follows: TGTGCCAGCAGCTTAGTGATAGGACAGAATCAGCCCCAGCATTTT.

This clone was seen only once. This chain uses TRBV19 with TRBJ2-5; 11 nucleotides align to TRBD2. Germline CDR1 and CDR2: LNHDA and SQIVND (reference sequence). The CDR3 totals 17 residues. J lost 4 bases, V lost 5 bases, and 12 bases had no gene match. The CDR3 loop reads CASSRTSGSVRVETQYF. The DNA of the CDR3 is TGTGCCAGTAGTCGTACTAGCGGGAGTGTTCGGGTAGAGACCCAGTACTTC. The full variable domain, completed using reference TRBV19 and TRBJ2-5, is DGGITQSPKYLFRKEGQNVTLSCEQNLNHDAMYWYRQDPGQGLRLIYYSQIVNDFQKGDIAEGYSVSREKKESFPLTVTSAQKNPTAFYLCASSRTSGSVRVETQYFGPGTRLLVL.

The V gene is TRBV6-5, the J gene TRBJ1-1; 7 bases are shared with TRBD1. The CDR3 is made up of 13 amino acids. J lost 8 bases, V lost 0 bases, and 3 bases had no gene match. The germline V gene encodes CDR1 MNHEY and CDR2 SVGAGI. In nucleotides, the CDR3 is TGTGCCAGCAGTTACTCGACAGGGAGCGAAGCTTTCTTT. This sequence encodes CASSYSTGSEAFF.

The chain joins TRBV4-2 to TRBJ1-1, with a tentative D call TRBD1 (5 bases). V lost 2 bases and J 3 bases, leaving 10 bases between the germline ends. This CDR3 has 14 amino acids. The germline V gene encodes CDR1 LGHNA and CDR2 YNFKEQ. The CDR3 spells CASSQRSGDTEAFF. In nucleotides, the CDR3 is TGTGCCAGCAGCCAAAGGTCGGGGGACACTGAAGCTTTCTTT.

The chain is built from TRBV5-1 and TRBJ2-7; D perhaps matches TRBD1 (5 bases). The V and J ends lost 0 bases and 2 bases respectively, with 15 bases between them. The V gene's germline CDR1 is SGHRS and CDR2 YFSETQ. This CDR3 comprises 16 residues. The CDR3 DNA reads TGCGCCAGCAGCTTGGGTCTTTTCAGGGAACCCTACGAGCAGTACTTC. Protein product: CASSLGLFREPYEQYF. Combining the CDR3 with reference TRBV5-1 and TRBJ2-7 gives the whole variable domain KAGVTQTPRYLIKTRGQQVTLSCSPISGHRSVSWYQQTPGQGLQFLFEYFSETQRNKGNFPGRFSGRQFSNSRSEMNVSTLELGDSALYLCASSLGLFREPYEQYFGPGTRLTVT.

V usage is TRBV15 and J usage is TRBJ2-3; D is perhaps TRBD2 (6 bases). Germline CDR1 is LNHNV and CDR2 is YYDKDF (reference sequence). CDR3 length: 14 residues. Deletions cut 5 bases from V and 2 bases from J, with 11 bases between. The CDR3: CATSGWRDTDTQYF. As DNA, the CDR3 is TGTGCCACCAGCGGGTGGAGGGACACAGATACGCAGTATTTT.

The chain recombines TRBV6-1 with TRBJ2-1; 8 bases are shared with TRBD2. V gave up 4 bases and J gave up 4 bases; unmatched junction bases: 9. The CDR3 has 16 amino acids. Germline-derived CDR1 and CDR2 are MNHNS and SASEGT. The CDR3 loop is CASSGLGRGQYNEQFF. The CDR3 region has the DNA TGTGCCAGCAGTGGACTCGGGAGGGGTCAGTACAATGAGCAGTTCTTC.

J is TRBJ1-5 and V is TRBV6-1; D is unclear. CDR1 is MNHNS, CDR2 SASEGT, per germline. V lost 8 bases, J lost 3 bases, and 11 bases lay in between. The CDR3 is made up of 13 amino acids. The CDR3 reads CASRRVNNQPQHF. CDR3 coding DNA: TGTGCCAGCCGCCGGGTTAACAATCAGCCCCAGCATTTT.

This chain links TRBV5-1 with TRBJ2-7; 10 nucleotides agree with TRBD2. CDR3 size: 16 residues. The germline V gene encodes CDR1 SGHRS and CDR2 YFSETQ. V shed 0 bases, J shed 6 bases, and the junction held 9 bases outside the gene matches. Here the CDR3 DNA reads TGCGCCAGCAGCTTGGCCCACGGGACTAGCGCGGCCGAGCAGTACTTC. Translating it yields CASSLAHGTSAAEQYF.

The chain recombines TRBV5-1 with TRBJ2-3, with 11 positions matching TRBD2. The CDR3 loop spans 14 amino acids. Unmatched junction bases numbered 4, after V lost 5 bases and J lost 5 bases. Germline assignment: CDR1 SGHRS and CDR2 YFSETQ. The CDR3 region has the DNA TGCGCCAGCAGAATCGGGACTAGCGGAGATACGCAGTATTTT. It codes for CASRIGTSGDTQYF. The full variable domain, completed using reference TRBV5-1 and TRBJ2-3, is KAGVTQTPRYLIKTRGQQVTLSCSPISGHRSVSWYQQTPGQGLQFLFEYFSETQRNKGNFPGRFSGRQFSNSRSEMNVSTLELGDSALYLCASRIGTSGDTQYFGPGTRLTVL.

The chain couples TRBV25-1 to TRBJ2-7; 8 nucleotides agree with TRBD1. The germline gives CDR1 MGHDK, CDR2 SYGVNS. The CDR3 totals 15 residues. The V segment lost 2 bases and the J segment 1 base; nucleotides outside the gene matches: 4. The CDR3 protein is CASSEQGAGSYEQYF. CDR3 nucleotides: TGTGCCAGCAGTGAACAGGGGGCTGGATCCTACGAGCAGTACTTC.

As DNA, the CDR3 is TGTGCCAGCAGCCGGGGACTAGCCTACGAGCAGTACTTC. It encodes CASSRGLAYEQYF. The chain is built from TRBV4-2 and TRBJ2-7; 8 nucleotides match TRBD2. V shed 4 bases, J shed 2 bases, and the junction held 1 base outside the gene matches. The CDR3 extends over 13 amino acids. From germline, CDR1 is LGHNA and CDR2 YNFKEQ.

This rearrangement joins TRBV5-4 to TRBJ1-4; D is possibly TRBD1 (6 bases). Germline CDR1 is SGHNT and CDR2 is YYREEE (reference sequence). This CDR3 is built from 14 residues. Trimming removed 7 bases from V and 5 bases from J, with 15 bases in between. CDR3 nucleotides: TGTGCCAGCTCTTGGGGGCAGGAAAATGAAAAACTGTTTTTT. Its translation is CASSWGQENEKLFF.

The chain uses TRBV12-5 and TRBJ1-2; a weak D match, TRBD1 (6 bases). There are 16 residues in the CDR3. The germline V and J ends were trimmed by 7 bases and 8 bases, with 26 bases remaining between them. Germline V CDR1 and CDR2: LGHNT, FRNRAP. The CDR3 DNA sequence: TGTGCTAGTGCCGTTGGAACGGGGGCCGCGGGAGACGGCTACACCTTC. Protein sequence: CASAVGTGAAGDGYTF.

The CDR3 spells CASSVQGPGNTIYF. CDR3 DNA: TGTGCCAGCAGCGTACAGGGACCTGGAAACACCATATATTTT. The V gene is TRBV5-4, the J gene TRBJ1-3, with D possibly TRBD1 on 6 matching bases. This CDR3 comprises 14 residues. The germline CDR1 and CDR2 sequences are SGHNT and YYREEE (reference sequence). The ends were cut back, 4 bases at V and 2 bases at J, with 10 bases in the middle. The variable domain in full, completed from reference TRBV5-4 and TRBJ1-3, reads ETGVTQSPTHLIKTRGQQVTLRCSSQSGHNTVSWYQQALGQGPQFIFQYYREEENGRGNFPPRFSGLQFPNYSSELNVNALELDDSALYLCASSVQGPGNTIYFGEGSWLTVV.

The chain combines TRBV30 with TRBJ2-6; D gene ambiguous. CDR3 length: 13 amino acids. The germline V gene encodes CDR1 GTSNPN and CDR2 SVGIG (reference sequence). The germline V and J ends were trimmed by 4 bases and 0 bases, with 4 bases remaining between them. CDR3 protein: CAWKLSGANVLTF. The CDR3 nucleotides read TGTGCCTGGAAACTCTCTGGGGCCAACGTCCTGACTTTC.

This clone was detected only once. The chain uses TRBV19 and TRBJ1-2, with 8 bases identical to TRBD1. After removal of 6 bases from V and 5 bases from J, the junction contained 5 bases not matched to a gene. Germline V lookup: CDR1 LNHDA, CDR2 SQIVND (reference sequence). The CDR3 has 13 residues. This CDR3 is CASSQDREYGYTF. In DNA form, the CDR3 reads TGTGCCAGTAGCCAGGACAGGGAGTATGGCTACACCTTC.

The rearrangement uses TRBV5-8 and TRBJ1-1; D gene uncertain. This CDR3 is built from 14 residues. Germline V gene data show CDR1 as SGHTS and CDR2 as YDEGEE. Trimming stripped 2 bases from V and 6 bases from J, with 14 bases between. CDR3: CASSLLRRDAEAFF. CDR3 sequence (DNA): TGTGCCAGCAGCTTACTTAGACGGGATGCTGAAGCTTTCTTT. The whole variable domain, filled in from reference TRBV5-8 and TRBJ1-1, reads EAGVTQSPTHLIKTRGQQATLRCSPISGHTSVYWYQQALGLGLQFLLWYDEGEERNRGNFPPRFSGRQFPNYSSELNVNALELEDSALYLCASSLLRRDAEAFFGQGTRLTVV.

J is TRBJ1-1 and V is TRBV27, with 10 bases lining up with TRBD1. The trim removed 0 bases at V and 7 bases at J, leaving 11 bases unmatched. Germline V gives CDR1 MNHEY, CDR2 SMNVEV (reference sequence). This CDR3 is 17 amino acids long. CDR3 nucleotide sequence: TGTGCCAGCAGTTTATCGATGACAGGGGGCCGCACCCGTGAAGCTTTCTTT. Protein: CASSLSMTGGRTREAFF.

The chain uses TRBV4-2 and TRBJ2-3; TRBD2 matches at 13 bases. This CDR3 is built from 16 residues. The V segment lost 3 bases and the J segment 3 bases; nucleotides outside the gene matches: 3. Germline CDR1 reads LGHNA; CDR2 reads YNFKEQ. In nucleotides, the CDR3 is TGTGCCAGCAGCCAGACTAGCGGGGGGATGACAGATACGCAGTATTTT. Protein product: CASSQTSGGMTDTQYF.

Comments on this clone: One junction end disagrees with the germline gene, perhaps due to a read error. The rearrangement joins TRBV19 to TRBJ2-7; 9 bases are a match to TRBD1. The CDR3 length is 11 residues. The V gene's germline CDR1 is LNHDA and CDR2 SQIVND (reference sequence). CDR3 amino acids: CASSFGTGLNF. The CDR3 DNA reads TGTGCCAGTAGTTTTGGGACAGGGTTGAACTTC.

This clone was detected once. The chain links TRBV19 to TRBJ2-7; 10 nucleotides match TRBD1. The CDR3 covers 15 residues. The V segment lost 2 bases and the J segment 4 bases; nucleotides outside the gene matches: 5. Germline CDR1 and CDR2: LNHDA and SQIVND (reference sequence). Here the CDR3 DNA reads TGTGCCAGTAGTATAATCGGGACAGGGGTGTACGAGCAGTACTTC. This sequence encodes CASSIIGTGVYEQYF.

By proportion, this clone is medium-sized. The chain uses TRBV6-4 and TRBJ2-6, with D unclear. Germline V gene data show CDR1 as MRHNA and CDR2 as SNTAGT. Trimming took 3 bases from V and 0 from J, leaving 6 bases between them. The CDR3 length is 15 residues. The CDR3 nucleotides are TGTGCCAGCAGTGAGCGGAGCTCTGGGGCCAACGTCCTGACTTTC. Translated, it gives CASSERSSGANVLTF.

V usage is TRBV12-5 and J usage is TRBJ2-7; D uncertain. Germline V lookup: CDR1 LGHNT, CDR2 FRNRAP. There are 13 residues in the CDR3. V lost 1 base and J 4 bases, leaving 8 bases between the germline ends. The CDR3 protein is CASGLESRYEQYF. The CDR3 nucleotides read TGTGCTAGTGGTTTGGAGTCCAGGTACGAGCAGTACTTC.